The clone carrying this T cell receptor beta chain has a count of ten or more. As yet, its antigen is unknown. Each 10 ml fresh peripheral blood draw supplied the PBMCs. Template material for amplifying TCR beta CDR3 regions consisted of RNA transcripts. Primed by the HTBI set, a first-round RT-PCR was run on the TCR CDR3. Each CDR3 protein gets one entry after TCRdb re-called the multiplex PCR reads with MiXCR. Among around 400,000 distinct CDR3 sequences, about 16% were seen once, and the ten largest hold roughly 19%. This record belongs to a study of T cells in Graves' hyperthyroidism and ophthalmopathy. General observations from the study: Stable hyperthyroidism was told apart from ophthalmopathy by a model built on 13 V-J features.

The CDR3 is 14 residues long. Germline assignment: CDR1 MNHNS and CDR2 SASEGT. Deletions cut 6 bases from V and 0 bases from J, with 12 bases between. Sequencing input: blood. The rearrangement links TRBV6-1 to TRBJ2-7, with D perhaps matching TRBD2 (5 bases). The clonotype was recovered from a woman aged 55-70 years with Graves' ophthalmopathy. Here the CDR3 reads CASRKGGNSYEQYF. The CDR3 region has the DNA TGTGCCAGCAGAAAAGGAGGCAACTCCTACGAGCAGTACTTC.